This TCR beta chain stems from a study of cytomegalovirus exposure and HLA in healthy donors. Study at large: A preliminary data release comprised around 85 million unique TCRs obtained from HLA-typed donors.

Primers: 60 Vbeta forward and 13 Jbeta reverse. Repertoires were generated with immunoSEQ multiplex PCR, while TCRdb's copy carries only in-frame clones and drops some. The table shows roughly 130,000 clones, with 80% occurring only once. Germline V CDR1 and CDR2: MNHNY, SVGAGI (reference sequence). Trimming took off 0 bases at V and 3 bases at J, with 8 bases between the two ends. The CDR3 is made up of 14 amino acids. The TCR was taken from a woman between 35 and 50 years old in good health and CMV-seronegative. The V call is TRBV6-6, the J call TRBJ2-5; D is possibly TRBD1 (5 bases). What was sequenced was PBMCs. The CDR3 DNA follows: TGTGCCAGCAGTTACTCGACAGAGAAAGAGACCCAGTACTTC. Its translation: CASSYSTEKETQYF.